This TCR beta chain is from a study of spatial heterogeneity in lung cancer. One entry per CDR3 protein results from TCRdb running MiXCR on the 5' RACE reads. The sample consists of over 3,000 distinct CDR3 sequences, 9% to 12% of them appearing once. Concerning this clonotype: What it binds is not known.

The time point is: sample taken at primary tumor resection. The study, taken as a whole, reports: Tumor mutation count correlated with how many alpha and beta TCRs expanded intratumorally.

The sequenced sample was lung tumor tissue, obtained at surgery. This TCR came from a female donor with early-stage non-small cell lung cancer.

CDR3 sequence: CSARPDYNEQFF. DNA for the CDR3: TGCAGTGCCAGACCCGACTACAATGAGCAGTTCTTC. V usage is TRBV20-1 and J usage is TRBJ2-1, with D hard to call. The germline V gene encodes CDR1 DFQATT and CDR2 SNEGSKA (reference sequence). Trimming stripped 6 bases from V and 3 bases from J, with 9 bases between. The CDR3 covers 12 residues.